The rows below give T cell receptor beta chains drawn from one sample of a study of shared clonotypes between healthy human individuals. Here immunoSEQ multiplex PCR was the method, and the copy in TCRdb shows in-frame clones only, minus some. The sample lists about 1 million clones; under 80% were seen once. The specimen was memory CD4+ T cells sorted from blood. The receptors derive from a man aged 18 to 30 in good health. The CDR3 runs from the conserved cysteine through the conserved F or W.

v_call	j_call	cdr3_aa
TRBV5-6	TRBJ1-6	CASSSTGYNSPLHF
TRBV6-5	TRBJ1-2	CASSSGQRYGYTF
TRBV9	TRBJ2-3	CASSVAAGVADTQYF
TRBV29-1	TRBJ2-1	CSVTRDIITNEQFF
TRBV30	TRBJ1-6	CAWSPQGLSSPLHF
TRBV2	TRBJ2-5	CASADGTSGSKETQYF
TRBV7-9	TRBJ2-2	CANLGTESTGELFF
TRBV2	TRBJ2-7	CASSEALDRGREQYF
TRBV29-1	TRBJ2-2	CSVSGTMNTGELFF
TRBV30	TRBJ1-1	CAWSGEYHTEAFF
TRBV2	TRBJ2-2	CASSFQTSVTGELFF
TRBV7-8	TRBJ1-4	CASSQTPGQGREKLFF
TRBV7-9	TRBJ2-6	CASSLGVTGANVLTF
TRBV30	TRBJ2-6	CAWKLGLSGANVLTF
TRBV28	TRBJ2-1	CASSSPLYNEQFF
TRBV30	TRBJ2-7	CAWRGPVRGEQYF
TRBV7-2	TRBJ2-4	CASSLVAKNIQYF
TRBV9	TRBJ1-2	CASSVDTNYGYTF
TRBV27	TRBJ2-1	CASSLRRGSSYNEQFF
TRBV18	TRBJ1-2	CASSPGQGDGYTF
TRBV5-1	TRBJ2-1	CASRRNSGSYNEQFF
TRBV7-2	TRBJ2-5	CASSLGRGVQETQYF
TRBV5-8	TRBJ2-2	CASRLGIRAGELFF
TRBV9	TRBJ2-3	CASSVSGGRTDTQYF
TRBV28	TRBJ1-2	CASISGRPPPYGYTF
TRBV28	TRBJ1-3	CASMDRGPGNTIYF
TRBV29-1	TRBJ2-3	CSVRLGTDTQYF
TRBV27	TRBJ2-6	CASSPSSSGANVLTF
TRBV19	TRBJ1-2	CASSRRDGGYTF
TRBV5-1	TRBJ2-2	CASSRKDSAGPNTGELFF
TRBV19	TRBJ2-3	CASSMDTLLDTQYF
TRBV10-2	TRBJ2-7	CASSAGAYEQYF
TRBV2	TRBJ2-6	CASSYIGQGRANVLTF
TRBV4-3	TRBJ1-1	CASSQTLRGTEAFF
TRBV9	TRBJ2-1	CASSVAPRGQGNEQFF
TRBV6-1	TRBJ1-5	CASSKGLEFNQPQHF
TRBV5-5	TRBJ2-7	CASATVGYEQYF
TRBV9	TRBJ1-5	CASSAGSGGQPQHF
TRBV5-1	TRBJ2-5	CASSLTGERETQYF
TRBV25-1	TRBJ1-5	CASGQGDQPQHF
TRBV5-1	TRBJ1-1	CASSARQGVGTEAFF
TRBV6-6	TRBJ2-7	CASCRVKDSYEQYF
TRBV7-2	TRBJ2-1	CASSLDIGSSYNEQFF
TRBV6-1	TRBJ2-7	CASSEFFRGTRSYEQYF
TRBV16	TRBJ1-2	CASNPSGVGSGGYTF
TRBV27	TRBJ1-1	CASSLVRGSAEAFF
TRBV5-1	TRBJ2-3	CASSSASGGGTDTQYF
TRBV5-1	TRBJ1-6	CASSPRQGVNSPLHF
TRBV11-2	TRBJ2-7	CASSLGGSLDEQYF
TRBV28	TRBJ1-3	CASSFPAAGRSGNTIYF
TRBV19	TRBJ1-1	CASTYSRTEAFF
TRBV2	TRBJ1-2	CASGGLQSYGYTF
TRBV5-6	TRBJ2-7	CASSLGAEQYF
TRBV6-5	TRBJ2-5	CASKQQVQETQYF
TRBV7-9	TRBJ1-5	CASSLGGAGGPPQHF